The rows below give T cell receptor beta chains drawn from one sample of a study of patients and donors after allogeneic stem cell transplantation. TCRdb fed the RT-PCR reads into MiXCR, producing one record per CDR3 protein. The table shows about 160,000 distinct CDR3 sequences, with approximately 24% occurring only once. What was sequenced was blood, either unsorted or a sorted T cell fraction (not recorded which). The receptors were gathered from a human donor who was either an allogeneic HSCT recipient or a stem cell or donor lymphocyte infusion donor (not recorded which). It is not recorded whose cells these are; they may come from a transplant donor. CDR3s include the opening cysteine and the closing phenylalanine or tryptophan. Each record gives: CDR3 length, D gene, J gene, V gene, clone size, CDR3 DNA, CDR3 protein. A D gene is named only where the DNA matches it firmly. Clone size is given for some rows only: seen once, a few or many times, or a class if the clone is expanded.

CDR3 length: 15; D gene: NA; J gene: TRBJ2-1; V gene: TRBV11-2; clone size: NA; CDR3 DNA: TGTGCCAGCAGCTCTCGGGGGTCGGCCTACAATGAGCAGTTCTTC; CDR3 protein: CASSSRGSAYNEQFF
CDR3 length: 15; D gene: NA; J gene: TRBJ2-3; V gene: TRBV11-1; clone size: few; CDR3 DNA: TGTGCCAGCAGCTGGGGGGTAAGGATGACAGATACGCAGTATTTT; CDR3 protein: CASSWGVRMTDTQYF
CDR3 length: 16; D gene: NA; J gene: TRBJ2-5; V gene: TRBV24-1; clone size: many; CDR3 DNA: TGTGCCACCAGTGATTCGCCGGGACCGATACAAGAGACCCAGTACTTC; CDR3 protein: CATSDSPGPIQETQYF
CDR3 length: 12; D gene: NA; J gene: TRBJ1-1; V gene: TRBV18; clone size: NA; CDR3 DNA: TGTGCCAGCTCAGACGGACCCACTGAAGCTTTCTTT; CDR3 protein: CASSDGPTEAFF
CDR3 length: 11; D gene: NA; J gene: TRBJ1-5; V gene: TRBV20-1; clone size: NA; CDR3 DNA: TGCAGTGCTAGGATCAAACAGCCCCAGCATTTT; CDR3 protein: CSARIKQPQHF
CDR3 length: 15; D gene: NA; J gene: TRBJ1-1; V gene: TRBV4-1; clone size: NA; CDR3 DNA: TGCGCCAGCAGCCCCCACGGGGACTTAACCACTGAAGCTTTCTTT; CDR3 protein: CASSPHGDLTTEAFF
CDR3 length: 16; D gene: NA; J gene: TRBJ1-1; V gene: TRBV6-2/TRBV6-3; clone size: few; CDR3 DNA: TGTGCCAGCAGCTCCCTACGGACAGACATGAACACTGAAGCTTTCTTT; CDR3 protein: CASSSLRTDMNTEAFF
CDR3 length: 16; D gene: TRBD1; J gene: TRBJ1-3; V gene: TRBV5-1; clone size: NA; CDR3 DNA: TGCGCCAGCAGCTTGGGAGACAGGGGTCCTGGAAACACCATATATTTT; CDR3 protein: CASSLGDRGPGNTIYF
CDR3 length: 14; D gene: NA; J gene: TRBJ1-4; V gene: TRBV6-6; clone size: NA; CDR3 DNA: TGTGCCAGCAGTTCCGGCAGGTCAGGTGAAAAACTGTTTTTT; CDR3 protein: CASSSGRSGEKLFF
CDR3 length: 16; D gene: NA; J gene: TRBJ1-2; V gene: TRBV16; clone size: NA; CDR3 DNA: TGTGCCAGCAGCCACCTAATGAGGGCCCTTGTGAGTGGCTACACCTTC; CDR3 protein: CASSHLMRALVSGYTF
CDR3 length: 16; D gene: NA; J gene: TRBJ2-1; V gene: TRBV11-3; clone size: NA; CDR3 DNA: TGTGCCAGCAGCTTAGATCGAAGGGACCTTGGCAATGAGCAGTTCTTC; CDR3 protein: CASSLDRRDLGNEQFF
CDR3 length: 17; D gene: TRBD2; J gene: TRBJ2-2; V gene: TRBV10-3; clone size: NA; CDR3 DNA: TGTGCCATCAGGGGGCGGCTAGCGGGACTGAACACCGGGGAGCTGTTTTTT; CDR3 protein: CAIRGRLAGLNTGELFF
CDR3 length: 16; D gene: TRBD2; J gene: TRBJ2-5; V gene: TRBV3-1; clone size: NA; CDR3 DNA: TGTGCCAGCAGCCAAGGGGGACTAGCAAAGCAAGAGACCCAGTACTTC; CDR3 protein: CASSQGGLAKQETQYF
CDR3 length: 16; D gene: NA; J gene: TRBJ1-1; V gene: TRBV20-1; clone size: many; CDR3 DNA: TGCAGTGCTAGAGAGGGGGTGGAAAGGGTGGGCACTGAAGCTTTCTTT; CDR3 protein: CSAREGVERVGTEAFF
CDR3 length: 14; D gene: NA; J gene: TRBJ1-1; V gene: TRBV27; clone size: few; CDR3 DNA: TGTGCCAGCAGTTCCCCCCGGGGGGGGCCTGAAGCTTTCTTT; CDR3 protein: CASSSPRGGPEAFF
CDR3 length: 15; D gene: TRBD1; J gene: TRBJ1-4; V gene: TRBV3-1; clone size: few; CDR3 DNA: TGTGCCAGCAGCCAAACGACAGGGCGGAATGAAAAACTGTTTTTT; CDR3 protein: CASSQTTGRNEKLFF
CDR3 length: 13; D gene: NA; J gene: TRBJ1-5; V gene: TRBV9; clone size: many; CDR3 DNA: TGTGCCAGCAGCGGGACAGTCAATCAGCCCCAGCATTTT; CDR3 protein: CASSGTVNQPQHF
CDR3 length: 16; D gene: TRBD1; J gene: TRBJ2-2; V gene: TRBV6-1; clone size: NA; CDR3 DNA: TGTGCCAGCCCCGCCGACAGGGGTAGAAACACCGGGGAGCTGTTTTTT; CDR3 protein: CASPADRGRNTGELFF
CDR3 length: 16; D gene: NA; J gene: TRBJ1-2; V gene: TRBV4-2; clone size: few; CDR3 DNA: TGTGCCAGCAGCCAAGAAAATAGGGGCATCGCCTATGGCTACACCTTC; CDR3 protein: CASSQENRGIAYGYTF
CDR3 length: 15; D gene: TRBD1; J gene: TRBJ2-1; V gene: TRBV5-5; clone size: few; CDR3 DNA: TGTGCCAGCAGCTTTAGGTCAGGGGGCTACAATGAGCAGTTCTTC; CDR3 protein: CASSFRSGGYNEQFF
CDR3 length: 10; D gene: NA; J gene: TRBJ1-2; V gene: TRBV19; clone size: NA; CDR3 DNA: TGTGCCAGTTACGGGCTGGGCTACACCTTC; CDR3 protein: CASYGLGYTF
CDR3 length: 13; D gene: TRBD2; J gene: TRBJ2-1; V gene: TRBV29-1; clone size: NA; CDR3 DNA: TGCAGCGGAAGCGGGAGATCCTACAATGAGCAGTTCTTC; CDR3 protein: CSGSGRSYNEQFF
CDR3 length: 12; D gene: NA; J gene: TRBJ1-6; V gene: TRBV2; clone size: NA; CDR3 DNA: TGTGCCAGCAGAGACGACTTGAGACCCCTCCACTTT; CDR3 protein: CASRDDLRPLHF
CDR3 length: 12; D gene: NA; J gene: TRBJ1-4; V gene: TRBV12-3/TRBV12-4; clone size: many; CDR3 DNA: TGTGCCAGCAGTTTCGGGGGAGGTCAACTGTTTTTT; CDR3 protein: CASSFGGGQLFF
CDR3 length: 15; D gene: NA; J gene: TRBJ1-1; V gene: TRBV4-2; clone size: NA; CDR3 DNA: TGTGCCAGCAGCCAAGATGGAGGGAAGGGCACTGAAGCTTTCTTT; CDR3 protein: CASSQDGGKGTEAFF
CDR3 length: 12; D gene: NA; J gene: TRBJ1-2; V gene: TRBV20-1; clone size: NA; CDR3 DNA: TGCAGTGCTAGGGGGGGCCTCTATGGCTACACCTTC; CDR3 protein: CSARGGLYGYTF